The 22 T cell receptor beta chains reported below all come from one sample, sequenced in a study of shared clonotypes between healthy human individuals. Measured with immunoSEQ multiplex PCR; TCRdb has only the in-frame clones, and not every one. Here the sample spans roughly 2,300,000 clones, around 90% being singletons. Input material: naive CD4+ T cells from PBMCs. As for subset: CD45RA+ positively selected. The receptors derive from a man aged 18-30 years in good health. Some clones in this sample may be carry-over from other donors' samples.

The V and J genes are TRBV7-3 and TRBJ2-3; D call uncertain. V dropped 4 bases and J dropped 5 bases, with 7 bases sitting between them. This CDR3 is built from 12 residues. CDR1 is SGHTA, CDR2 FQGTGA, per germline. The CDR3 nucleotides are TGTGCCAGCAGCTCTACCAGAGATACGCAGTATTTT. The encoded protein is CASSSTRDTQYF.

The chain links TRBV2 to TRBJ1-5, with TRBD1 identical over 10 bases. In germline, CDR1 is SNHLY, CDR2 FYNNEI. With 3 bases clipped from V and 9 bases from J, the junction kept 14 bases outside the gene matches. The length of the CDR3 is 17 residues. The CDR3 bases are TGTGCCAGCAGTGAGTTTCGGGACAGGGGCGAGGGGTTGCCCCAGCATTTT. It yields the protein CASSEFRDRGEGLPQHF.

This clone was seen a single time. At the DNA level, this CDR3 is encoded by other sequences in the same sample as well. The rearrangement links TRBV9 to TRBJ1-3; D remains ambiguous. The CDR3 is made up of 14 amino acids. With 0 bases removed from V and 3 bases from J, the gap between germline ends came to 7 bases. Germline V lookup: CDR1 SGDLS, CDR2 YYNGEE. The CDR3 DNA is TGTGCCAGCAGCGTAGAGACCGGTGGAAACACCATATATTTT. Encoded protein: CASSVETGGNTIYF.

The chain carries TRBV6-1 and TRBJ2-1; D not certain. This CDR3 contains 14 residues. CDR1 is MNHNS, CDR2 SASEGT, per germline. Trimming removed 8 bases from V and 4 bases from J, with 15 bases in between. The CDR3 DNA is TGTGCCAGCTGCAAACAAAGAGCGTACAATGAGCAGTTCTTC. Protein: CASCKQRAYNEQFF.

The chain couples TRBV5-1 to TRBJ2-5; 10 bases match TRBD1. The germline V gene has CDR1 SGHRS and CDR2 YFSETQ. This CDR3 contains 15 residues. With 5 bases clipped from V and 4 bases from J, the junction kept 8 bases outside the gene matches. The CDR3 DNA follows: TGCGCCAGCAGACCAGACAGGGGGCGCTCAGAGACCCAGTACTTC. Translation: CASRPDRGRSETQYF.

J is TRBJ2-1 and V is TRBV2; 9 bases agree with TRBD2. This CDR3 contains 16 residues. The junction had 10 bases not matched to a gene; V was cut back by 3 bases and J by 7 bases. CDR1 and CDR2 from the germline V gene are SNHLY and FYNNEI. The CDR3 nucleotides are TGTGCCAGCAGTGACGAGCTAGCGGGATTATATAATGAGCAGTTCTTC. This translates into CASSDELAGLYNEQFF.

The chain joins TRBV5-1 to TRBJ1-3, with D perhaps matching TRBD1 (5 bases). The CDR3 runs to 16 residues. Germline V gene lookup returns CDR1 SGHRS and CDR2 YFSETQ. Trimming took 0 bases from V and 0 from J, leaving 10 bases between them. CDR3 sequence (DNA): TGCGCCAGCAGCTTGGGACAGACTGGCTCTGGAAACACCATATATTTT. Protein sequence: CASSLGQTGSGNTIYF.

The V gene is TRBV6-1, the J gene TRBJ2-1; TRBD2 agrees at 14 bases. Germline V lookup: CDR1 MNHNS, CDR2 SASEGT. The trim removed 1 base at V and 10 bases at J, leaving 6 bases unmatched. The CDR3 is 16 amino acids. The CDR3 coding sequence is TGTGCCAGCAGTGAAGAGGGACTAGCGGGAGTTCAGGAGCAGTTCTTC. This encodes CASSEEGLAGVQEQFF.

The CDR3 nucleotides are TGTGCCAGCAGTTTATATGGGGACAGGGGCTACAATGAGCAGTTCTTC. Translation: CASSLYGDRGYNEQFF. The chain employs TRBV27 and TRBJ2-1; 10 nucleotides match TRBD1. CDR1 MNHEY and CDR2 SMNVEV come from the germline V gene (reference sequence). J gave up 3 bases and V 1 base, and 3 bases lay outside the gene matches. The length of the CDR3 is 16 residues.

The chain links TRBV6-5 to TRBJ1-1, with a weak D call TRBD1 (6 bases). V was shortened by 7 bases and J by 1 base, with 10 bases between the two germline ends. CDR1 and CDR2 (germline): MNHEY, SVGAGI. The CDR3 is made up of 13 amino acids. The CDR3 loop is CASKTGSNTEAFF. In DNA, the CDR3 is TGTGCCAGCAAAACAGGGTCGAACACTGAAGCTTTCTTT.

The rearrangement joins TRBV27 to TRBJ2-7; 8 nucleotides match TRBD1. J lost 2 bases, V lost 6 bases, and 6 bases had no gene match. Germline-derived CDR1 and CDR2 are MNHEY and SMNVEV (reference sequence). This CDR3 spans 14 amino acids. The CDR3, as DNA: TGTGCCAGCAGCGACAGGGGTGTCCCCTACGAGCAGTACTTC. Residues: CASSDRGVPYEQYF.

The rearrangement joins TRBV4-3 to TRBJ2-1; 9 bases map to TRBD2. The length of the CDR3 is 16 residues. Trimming cost V 1 base and J 7 bases; bases outside gene matches: 8. Germline assignment: CDR1 LGHNA and CDR2 YSLEER. CDR3 nucleotide sequence: TGCGCCAGCAGCCAAGGTACTAGCGGGCTTAGGAATGAGCAGTTCTTC. Protein sequence: CASSQGTSGLRNEQFF.

The chain combines TRBV5-1 with TRBJ1-2, with a tentative D call TRBD1 (6 bases). CDR1 is SGHRS, CDR2 YFSETQ, per germline. CDR3 length: 16 residues. Trimming cost V 5 bases and J 1 base, with 18 bases left between them. The CDR3 loop reads CASSPGEGQNNYGYTF. CDR3 DNA sequence: TGCGCCAGCAGTCCCGGGGAGGGACAAAATAACTATGGCTACACCTTC.

This clone showed up just once. The gene calls are TRBV6-1 and TRBJ2-7, with 9 positions matching TRBD1. Trimming removed 6 bases from V and 3 bases from J; junction bases left unmatched: 6. The CDR3 length is 14 residues. From germline, CDR1 is MNHNS and CDR2 SASEGT. The CDR3, as DNA: TGTGCCAGCAGCTGGGACAGGGCAAACTACGAGCAGTACTTC. Translated: CASSWDRANYEQYF.

The gene calls are TRBV27 and TRBJ2-5, with 7 bases fitting TRBD1. CDR1 and CDR2 from the germline V gene are MNHEY and SMNVEV (reference sequence). This CDR3 has 15 residues. The trim removed 1 base at V and 5 bases at J, leaving 7 bases unmatched. CDR3 amino acids: CASSLLGTVPETQYF. Here the CDR3 DNA reads TGTGCCAGCAGTTTATTGGGGACAGTACCGGAGACCCAGTACTTC.

The V and J genes are TRBV28 and TRBJ1-3; tentatively, D is TRBD1 (6 bases). There are 14 residues in the CDR3. Per germline, CDR1 MDHEN and CDR2 SYDVKM. V shed 4 bases and J shed 5 bases, with 12 bases lying between them. CDR3 sequence: CASSYRDTRNTIYF. The CDR3 bases are TGTGCCAGCAGTTACCGGGACACTCGAAACACCATATATTTT.

A word on this clone: The sample holds other DNA sequences that translate to the same CDR3. The chain recombines TRBV7-3 with TRBJ2-2; no reliable D call. Germline V CDR1 and CDR2: SGHTA, FQGTGA. The CDR3 sequence is 14 residues long. V was pared by 0 bases and J by 5 bases, with 7 bases between. The CDR3 nucleotides read TGTGCCAGCAGCTTAACGGCCAGAACCGGGGAGCTGTTTTTT. Translating gives CASSLTARTGELFF.

The chain has TRBV7-2 and TRBJ1-2; the match to TRBD1 covers 9 bases. Unmatched junction bases numbered 5, after V lost 5 bases and J lost 4 bases. The CDR3 totals 14 residues. The germline V gene has CDR1 SGHTA and CDR2 FQGNSA. In nucleotides, the CDR3 is TGTGCCAGCAGCCGGGACAGGGAAGGCTATGGCTACACCTTC. It translates to CASSRDREGYGYTF.

The V call is TRBV20-1, the J call TRBJ2-7, with 7 positions matching TRBD1. This CDR3 is built from 11 residues. CDR1 is DFQATT, CDR2 SNEGSKA, per germline (reference sequence). Germline trimming cut 6 bases from V and 8 bases from J; bases unmatched to any gene: 7. CDR3 coding DNA: TGCAGTGCCAGGGACAGTATAAAGCAGTACTTC. Translation gives CSARDSIKQYF.

The chain recombines TRBV15 with TRBJ1-1, with TRBD1 matching over 9 bases. The germline V gene encodes CDR1 LNHNV and CDR2 YYDKDF (reference sequence). J gave up 4 bases and V 1 base, and 7 bases lay outside the gene matches. The length of the CDR3 is 16 residues. In DNA form, the CDR3 reads TGTGCCACCAGCAGAGCTGGACAGGGGAAGTTCACTGAAGCTTTCTTT. Amino acid sequence: CATSRAGQGKFTEAFF.

This clone was detected a few times. The genes are TRBV19 and TRBJ2-3; D may be TRBD1 (6 bases). Trimming left V 8 bases short and J 1 base short, with 13 bases between. From germline, CDR1 is LNHDA and CDR2 SQIVND (reference sequence). CDR3 length equals 14 residues. CDR3 residues: CASLPQGGTDTQYF. In DNA form, the CDR3 reads TGTGCCAGTCTGCCACAGGGCGGCACAGATACGCAGTATTTT.

The chain employs TRBV28 and TRBJ1-1; a possible D gene is TRBD1 (6 bases). V lost 5 bases and J lost 2, with 15 bases in between. CDR1 is MDHEN and CDR2 is SYDVKM in the germline V gene. This CDR3 is 15 amino acids long. In DNA, the CDR3 is TGTGCCAGCAGTAAATCAGGGGCCCTTAACACTGAAGCTTTCTTT. Translated, it gives CASSKSGALNTEAFF.